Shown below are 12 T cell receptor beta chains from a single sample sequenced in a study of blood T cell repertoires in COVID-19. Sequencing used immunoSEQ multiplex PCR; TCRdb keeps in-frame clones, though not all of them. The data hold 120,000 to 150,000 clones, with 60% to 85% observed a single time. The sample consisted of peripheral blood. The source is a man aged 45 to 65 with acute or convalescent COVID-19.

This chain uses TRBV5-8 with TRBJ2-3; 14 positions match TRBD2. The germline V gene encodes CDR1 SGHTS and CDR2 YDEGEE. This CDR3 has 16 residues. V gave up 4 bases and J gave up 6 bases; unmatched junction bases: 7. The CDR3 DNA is TGTGCCAGCAGCCCATTGGGGACTAGCGGGGGTGATACGCAGTATTTT. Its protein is CASSPLGTSGGDTQYF. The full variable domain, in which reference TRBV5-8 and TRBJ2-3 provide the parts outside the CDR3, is EAGVTQSPTHLIKTRGQQATLRCSPISGHTSVYWYQQALGLGLQFLLWYDEGEERNRGNFPPRFSGRQFPNYSSELNVNALELEDSALYLCASSPLGTSGGDTQYFGPGTRLTVL.

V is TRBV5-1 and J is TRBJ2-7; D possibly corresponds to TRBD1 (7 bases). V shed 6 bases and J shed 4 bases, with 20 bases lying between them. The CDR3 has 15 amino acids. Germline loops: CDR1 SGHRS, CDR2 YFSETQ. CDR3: CASTAGGTSKYEQYF. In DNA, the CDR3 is TGCGCCAGCACGGCAGGGGGGACAAGTAAATACGAGCAGTACTTC.

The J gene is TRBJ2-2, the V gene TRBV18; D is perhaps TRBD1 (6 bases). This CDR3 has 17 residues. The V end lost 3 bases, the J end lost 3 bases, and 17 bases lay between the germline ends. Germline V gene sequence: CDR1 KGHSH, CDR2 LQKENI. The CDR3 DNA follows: TGTGCCAGCTCACCCTACACAGGGATGGCGGACACCGGGGAGCTGTTTTTT. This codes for CASSPYTGMADTGELFF.

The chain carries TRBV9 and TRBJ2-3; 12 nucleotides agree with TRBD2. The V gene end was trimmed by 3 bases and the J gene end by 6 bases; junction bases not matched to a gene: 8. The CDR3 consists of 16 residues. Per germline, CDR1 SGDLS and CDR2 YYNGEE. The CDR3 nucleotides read TGTGCCAGCAGCGCCCGACTAGCGGGGGACCTGGATACGCAGTATTTT. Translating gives CASSARLAGDLDTQYF.

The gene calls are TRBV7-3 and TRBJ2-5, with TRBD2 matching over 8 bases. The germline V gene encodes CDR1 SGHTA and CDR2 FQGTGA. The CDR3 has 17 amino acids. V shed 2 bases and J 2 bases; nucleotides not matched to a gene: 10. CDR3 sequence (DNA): TGTGCCAGCAGCTTAGTTGGGCGGGGGGCGCCACAAGAGACCCAGTACTTC. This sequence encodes CASSLVGRGAPQETQYF.

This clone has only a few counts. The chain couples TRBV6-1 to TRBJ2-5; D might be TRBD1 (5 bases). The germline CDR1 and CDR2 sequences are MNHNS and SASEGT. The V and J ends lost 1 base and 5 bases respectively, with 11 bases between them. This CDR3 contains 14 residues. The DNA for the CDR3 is TGTGCCAGCAGTGAAGGGCCAGGGATGGAGACCCAGTACTTC. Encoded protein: CASSEGPGMETQYF.

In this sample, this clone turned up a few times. DNA for the CDR3: TGTGCCAGCAGCTTAATAAAATACAGCTCCTACGAGCAGTACGTC. This translates into CASSLIKYSSYEQYV. J is TRBJ2-7 and V is TRBV11-2; D call uncertain. The germline gives CDR1 SGHAT, CDR2 FQNNGV. Deletions cut 2 bases from V and 0 bases from J, with 11 bases between. The CDR3 runs to 15 residues.

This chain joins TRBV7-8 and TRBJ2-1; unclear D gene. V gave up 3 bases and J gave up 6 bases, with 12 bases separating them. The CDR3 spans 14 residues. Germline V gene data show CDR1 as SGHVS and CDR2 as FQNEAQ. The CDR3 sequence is CASSFRSPANEQFF. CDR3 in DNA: TGTGCCAGCAGCTTTAGGAGCCCTGCCAATGAGCAGTTCTTC.

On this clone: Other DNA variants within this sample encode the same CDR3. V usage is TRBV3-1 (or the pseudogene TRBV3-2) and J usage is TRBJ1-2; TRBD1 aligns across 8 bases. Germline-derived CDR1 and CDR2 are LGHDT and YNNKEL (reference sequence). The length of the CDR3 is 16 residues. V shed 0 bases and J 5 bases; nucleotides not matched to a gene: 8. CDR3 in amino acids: CASSQDPSTGEYGYTF. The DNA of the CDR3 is TGTGCCAGCAGCCAAGACCCGTCGACAGGGGAATATGGCTACACCTTC.

The CDR3 spells CASSPSGLGGYTF. The CDR3 DNA sequence: TGTGCCAGCAGCCCTAGCGGACTTGGTGGCTACACCTTC. This chain connects TRBV3-1 (or the pseudogene TRBV3-2) to TRBJ1-2; D not resolved. V lost 4 bases and J lost 7, with 13 bases in between. Germline CDR1 and CDR2: LGHDT and YNNKEL (reference sequence). This CDR3 is 13 amino acids long.

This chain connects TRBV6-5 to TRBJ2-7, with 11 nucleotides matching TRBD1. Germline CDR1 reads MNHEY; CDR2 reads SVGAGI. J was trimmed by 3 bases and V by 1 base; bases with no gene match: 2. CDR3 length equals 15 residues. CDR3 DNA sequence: TGTGCCAGCAGTTACTTGGGACAGGGGGTCTACGAGCAGTACTTC. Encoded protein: CASSYLGQGVYEQYF.

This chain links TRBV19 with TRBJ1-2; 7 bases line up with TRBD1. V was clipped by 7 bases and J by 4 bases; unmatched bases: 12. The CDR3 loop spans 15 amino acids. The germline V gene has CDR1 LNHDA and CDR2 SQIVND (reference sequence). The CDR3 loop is CASTPETGLPYGYTF. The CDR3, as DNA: TGTGCCAGTACCCCGGAGACAGGGCTACCCTATGGCTACACCTTC. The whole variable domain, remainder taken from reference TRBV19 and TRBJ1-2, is DGGITQSPKYLFRKEGQNVTLSCEQNLNHDAMYWYRQDPGQGLRLIYYSQIVNDFQKGDIAEGYSVSREKKESFPLTVTSAQKNPTAFYLCASTPETGLPYGYTFGSGTRLTVV.